The 11 T cell receptor beta chains presented below share a single source sample, sequenced in a study of CD8+CD57+ T cells in acquired aplastic anemia (dated by TCRdb to 2016 to 2019). The patients picked for sequencing were ones in whom flow cytometry had shown an expansion of CD8+CD57+ cells. Sequenced on an Illumina HiSeq 2000. Genomic DNA served as template for TCR beta VDJ combination and CDR3 sequence profiling. The public reads were quality trimmed at Q25 with fastp and then assembled into clones with MiXCR by TCRdb, keeping productive beta chains. Rows are combined by CDR3 protein, so each entry shows the most common genes and DNA. In all, the sample holds about 270,000 distinct CDR3 sequences, and 82% of those were seen once. Clones ranked in the top ten supply 40% to 50% of the sample. Material for sequencing was sorted CD4+, CD8+, or CD8+CD57+ T cells (not recorded which) from PBMCs. The source is a human donor with aplastic anemia.

This sequence joins TRBV7-2 and TRBJ2-6, with D possibly TRBD1 on 6 matching bases. The germline CDR1 and CDR2 sequences are SGHTA and FQGNSA. The CDR3 totals 16 residues. V gave up 0 bases and J gave up 15 bases, with 21 bases separating them. In nucleotides, the CDR3 is TGTGCCAGCAGCTTAGCGGGTAGGGGGTACGAGCAGTACCTGACTTTC. This translates into CASSLAGRGYEQYLTF.

The chain employs TRBV7-2 and TRBJ2-5; possibly TRBD2 for D (6 bases). The CDR3 contains 14 residues. The germline V gene has CDR1 SGHTA and CDR2 FQGNSA. Between the trimmed V and J ends, which lost 4 bases and 2 bases, there was a span of 11 bases. In nucleotides, the CDR3 is TGTGCCAGCAGCTATCTGGCGGGGCAAGAGACCCAGTACTTC. The encoded protein is CASSYLAGQETQYF.

The chain joins TRBV11-1 to TRBJ2-3; 8 bases are a match to TRBD2. V was clipped by 7 bases and J by 5 bases; unmatched bases: 11. CDR3 length equals 15 residues. Germline V gene data show CDR1 as SGHAT and CDR2 as FQDESV (reference sequence). In DNA, the CDR3 is TGTGCCAGCACCCCTTCGGGGCTAGCGGGAGATACGCAGTATTTT. Translating gives CASTPSGLAGDTQYF.

On this clonotype: At one end the junction does not follow the germline gene, possibly because of a read error. The CDR3: CASSSAGGPVELYF. The CDR3 DNA reads TGTGCCAGCAGCAGTGCGGGGGGGCCCGTTGAGCTGTACTTC. The J gene is TRBJ2-7, the V gene TRBV9; 9 bases are a match to TRBD2. CDR3 length: 14 amino acids. CDR1 and CDR2 (germline): SGDLS, YYNGEE. Based on the CDR3 plus reference TRBV9 and TRBJ2-7, the full variable domain is DSGVTQTPKHLITATGQRVTLRCSPRSGDLSVYWYQQSLDQGLQFLIQYYNGEERAKGNILERFSAQQFPDLHSELNLSSLELGDSALYFCASSSAGGPVELYFGPGTRLTVT.

This clonotype was observed a single time. V gene TRBV7-2 combines with J gene TRBJ2-5; a possible D gene is TRBD2 (6 bases). Germline lookup yields CDR1 SGHTA and CDR2 FQGNSA. Trimming shortened V by 0 bases and J by 14 bases, and 22 bases separated the two germline ends. The CDR3 totals 15 residues. As DNA, the CDR3 is TGTGCCAGCAGCTTAGCGGGAGGTTCCGAAACGCAGCATTACTTC. This encodes CASSLAGGSETQHYF.

As for this clonotype: This is likely a read error, given that the CDR3 carries no conserved phenylalanine or tryptophan at its end. The chain combines TRBV15 with TRBJ2-3; D may be TRBD1 or TRBD2 (6 bases each). The CDR3 consists of 13 residues. From germline, CDR1 is LNHNV and CDR2 YYDKDF (reference sequence). Between the trimmed V and J ends, which lost 3 bases and 11 bases, there was a span of 15 bases. CDR3 sequence (DNA): TGTGCCACCAGCAGCGGGGGCAGAGATGAGCAGTATTAC. Amino acid sequence: CATSSGGRDEQYY.

A note on this clonotype: Its ends do not fully match the called genes, so a read error is possible. This sequence joins TRBV2 and TRBJ2-7; tentative D call: TRBD1 (5 bases). This CDR3 contains 13 residues. Germline CDR1 reads SNHLY; CDR2 reads FYNNEI. The chain's CDR3 is CASGEFVTDTQYF. The CDR3 bases are TGTGCCAGCGGTGAATTTGTGACAGACACGCAGTACTTC. The full variable domain, in which reference TRBV2 and TRBJ2-7 provide the parts outside the CDR3, is EPEVTQTPSHQVTQMGQEVILRCVPISNHLYFYWYRQILGQKVEFLVSFYNNEISEKSEIFDDQFSVERPDGSNFTLKIRSTKLEDSAMYFCASGEFVTDTQYFGPGTRLTVT.

The V call is TRBV7-8, the J call TRBJ2-3, with D uncertain. CDR1 and CDR2 (germline): SGHVS, FQNEAQ. V dropped 3 bases and J dropped 15 bases, with 22 bases sitting between them. The CDR3 length is 14 residues. The CDR3 region has the DNA TGTGCCAGCAGCTTTGCTCCAGATCCGGCAGCCCATTATTTT. Translation gives CASSFAPDPAAHYF.

This clonotype was recorded once. A read error may produce the germline difference seen at one junction end. The chain is built from TRBV7-6 and TRBJ2-3; no clear D. Germline V lookup: CDR1 SGHVS, CDR2 FNYEAQ. This CDR3 has 15 residues. CDR3 bases: TGTGCCAGCAGCTTAGATAGGTTCAACGAGCAGACGCACTATTTT. Translating it yields CASSLDRFNEQTHYF.

This clonotype was observed a handful of times. The chain uses TRBV5-6 and TRBJ2-4, with no clear D. The germline gives CDR1 SGHDT, CDR2 YYEEEE. The CDR3 is made up of 12 amino acids. Trimming took 4 bases from V and 8 from J, leaving 10 bases between them. The CDR3 region is CASSLLTDIQYF. As DNA, the CDR3 is TGTGCCAGCAGCCTCCTGACTGACATTCAGTACTTC.

With regard to this clonotype: The junction departs from germline at one end; a sequencing error may be responsible. V gene TRBV9 combines with J gene TRBJ2-3; D perhaps matches TRBD1 (6 bases). This CDR3 contains 14 residues. Germline CDR1 is SGDLS and CDR2 is YYNGEE. The CDR3 sequence: CASSLGGARNKPHF. CDR3 sequence (DNA): TGTGCCAGCAGCTTAGGGGGAGCCCGCAATAAGCCCCATTTT.